This is a list of T cell receptor beta chains from one sample in a study of blood T cell repertoires in COVID-19. Sequenced by immunoSEQ multiplex PCR; TCRdb stores in-frame clones only, minus some. There are 130,000 or so clones in the sample; around 77% occur only once, and over 7% lies in the top ten. Sequencing was carried out using peripheral blood. The source of these receptors is a human donor in a cohort sampled during active COVID-19. The CDR3 runs from the conserved cysteine through the conserved F or W. A D gene is named only where the DNA matches it firmly. Rows may omit the clone size; those that give it use once, few, many or a size class.

once,TRBV6-1,TRBD2,TRBJ2-2,CASSVELAGGPGGELFF,TGTGCCAGCAGTGTTGAACTAGCGGGGGGCCCCGGCGGGGAGCTGTTTTTT
few,TRBV28,.,TRBJ2-7,CASSLIALESYEQYF,TGTGCCAGCAGTTTAATCGCTCTGGAGTCCTACGAGCAGTACTTC
.,TRBV3-1/TRBV3-2,.,TRBJ2-7,CASSLRPGSYEQYF,TGTGCCAGCAGCCTTAGACCGGGATCCTACGAGCAGTACTTC
.,TRBV5-4,.,TRBJ1-1,CASSLSPGAAFF,TGTGCCAGCAGCTTGTCCCCCGGAGCGGCTTTCTTT
.,TRBV19,TRBD2,TRBJ2-1,CASSVTPLAGVEQFF,TGTGCCAGTAGTGTCACGCCTCTGGCGGGAGTTGAGCAGTTCTTC
.,TRBV6-1,TRBD1,TRBJ1-2,CASSGGGTGGLNYGYTF,TGTGCCAGCAGTGGAGGAGGGACAGGGGGACTTAACTATGGCTACACCTTC
.,TRBV19,.,TRBJ1-2,CASSIPTVGYTF,TGTGCCAGTAGTATCCCGACAGTTGGCTACACCTTC
.,TRBV28,.,TRBJ1-2,CASSQIAEDGYTF,TGTGCCAGCAGTCAAATAGCGGAGGATGGCTACACCTTC
few,TRBV5-5,TRBD1,TRBJ2-7,CASSREGQGTYEQYF,TGTGCCAGCAGCCGGGAGGGACAGGGGACCTACGAGCAGTACTTC
.,TRBV10-3,.,TRBJ1-2,CAISDRELDGYTF,TGTGCCATCAGTGACAGGGAACTTGATGGCTACACCTTC
.,TRBV5-6,.,TRBJ2-7,CASSLGATRHTYEQYF,TGTGCCAGCAGCTTGGGTGCCACTCGCCATACCTACGAGCAGTACTTC
.,TRBV18,.,TRBJ2-5,CASSPQGGETQYF,TGTGCCAGCTCACCACAAGGGGGAGAGACCCAGTACTTC
.,TRBV19,.,TRBJ1-5,CASSIGSRQPQHF,TGTGCCAGTAGTATAGGCTCGAGGCAGCCCCAGCATTTT
.,TRBV7-9,.,TRBJ1-2,CASSSYSGRGGGYGYTF,TGTGCCAGCAGCTCTTATTCGGGTAGGGGGGGCGGCTATGGCTACACCTTC
.,TRBV7-8,TRBD1,TRBJ1-6,CASSFSLDRGNSPLHF,TGTGCCAGCAGCTTTTCCCTGGACAGGGGCAATTCACCCCTCCACTTT
few,TRBV3-1/TRBV3-2,.,TRBJ2-7,CASSQVDSPGEQYF,TGTGCCAGCAGCCAAGTCGACTCGCCGGGGGAGCAGTACTTC
few,TRBV6-5,.,TRBJ2-7,CASCGSRSSYEQYF,TGTGCCAGCTGCGGCTCCCGGAGCTCCTACGAGCAGTACTTC
.,TRBV4-1,TRBD2,TRBJ2-7,CASRQTSLDREQYF,TGCGCCAGCAGGCAGACTAGCTTGGACCGCGAGCAGTACTTC
.,TRBV19,TRBD2,TRBJ2-7,CASSTPRLADSYEQYF,TGTGCCAGTAGTACCCCGAGACTAGCGGATTCCTACGAGCAGTACTTC
.,TRBV18,.,TRBJ1-2,CASSPAGARDGYTF,TGTGCCAGCTCACCAGCGGGGGCAAGGGATGGCTACACCTTC
.,TRBV6-1,.,TRBJ1-6,CASSEAVSSPLHF,TGTGCCAGCAGTGAAGCAGTTAGTTCACCCCTCCACTTT
.,TRBV7-9,TRBD2,TRBJ2-7,CASSLGRAGISYEQYF,TGTGCCAGCAGCTTGGGGAGGGCCGGGATCTCCTACGAGCAGTACTTC
.,TRBV28,.,TRBJ2-5,CASSLQTSTGGTQYF,TGTGCCAGCAGTTTACAAACCTCGACAGGAGGGACCCAGTACTTC
.,TRBV4-2,TRBD2,TRBJ2-6,CASSQDPPGGVSGANVLTF,TGTGCCAGCAGCCAAGACCCCCCGGGGGGGGTCTCTGGGGCCAACGTCCTGACTTTC
.,TRBV4-1,.,TRBJ2-1,CASSRGEYRGEQFF,TGCGCCAGCAGCCGAGGAGAGTATCGGGGTGAGCAGTTCTTC
.,TRBV11-2,TRBD1,TRBJ1-4,CASSLDRLEGDEKLFF,TGTGCCAGCAGCTTGGACAGGCTAGAAGGAGATGAAAAACTGTTTTTT
.,TRBV2,TRBD1,TRBJ1-6,CATSGTGGGNSPLHF,TGTGCCACCTCCGGGACAGGGGGCGGGAATTCACCCCTCCACTTT
.,TRBV7-9,TRBD1,TRBJ1-2,CASSNEGGADYGYTF,TGTGCCAGCAGCAATGAAGGGGGCGCGGACTATGGCTACACCTTC
few,TRBV6-5,TRBD2,TRBJ2-1,CASSPRGRDNEQFF,TGTGCCAGCAGCCCGCGGGGGAGGGACAATGAGCAGTTCTTC
.,TRBV2,TRBD2,TRBJ2-7,CASSEALAGGSYEQYF,TGTGCCAGCAGTGAAGCACTAGCGGGGGGCAGCTACGAGCAGTACTTC
few,TRBV5-1,TRBD1,TRBJ1-1,CASSLAAGGTEAFF,TGCGCCAGCAGCTTGGCCGCAGGGGGGACTGAAGCTTTCTTT
.,TRBV5-4,.,TRBJ2-5,CASSPQGLQETQYF,TGTGCCAGCAGCCCCCAGGGACTTCAAGAGACCCAGTACTTC
once,TRBV18,.,TRBJ2-7,CASSPSSGYEQYF,TGTGCCAGCTCACCATCAAGCGGCTACGAGCAGTACTTC
.,TRBV3-1/TRBV3-2,.,TRBJ1-4,CASSDNRATNEKLFF,TGTGCCAGCAGCGACAACAGGGCCACTAATGAAAAACTGTTTTTT
.,TRBV5-6,TRBD2,TRBJ2-7,CASGERGTYEQYF,TGTGCCAGCGGCGAGCGGGGTACCTACGAGCAGTACTTC